A single sample is the source of the 15 T cell receptor beta chains below, sequenced in a study of identical twins. TCRdb re-derived calls from the 5' RACE reads in MiXCR, one entry per CDR3 protein. The data hold roughly 350,000 distinct CDR3 sequences, with over 9% observed a single time. This sample also belongs to another study, concerning yellow fever vaccine responses in identical twins.

What was sequenced was CD8+ T cells sorted from blood. The source of these receptors is a woman under 30 in good health.

The genes are TRBV4-2 and TRBJ1-6; 8 nucleotides agree with TRBD1. The CDR3 is made up of 14 amino acids. Germline V gene sequence: CDR1 LGHNA, CDR2 YNFKEQ. Trimming cost V 4 bases and J 9 bases; bases outside gene matches: 5. The chain's CDR3 is CASSLDRVRSPLHF. The CDR3 DNA reads TGTGCCAGCAGCCTGGACAGGGTTCGTTCACCCCTCCACTTT.

A few counts support this clonotype. CDR3 bases: TGTGCCAGCAGTTTCGAGGGAGCCCCCTACAATGAGCAGTTCTTC. It yields the protein CASSFEGAPYNEQFF. This sequence joins TRBV27 and TRBJ2-1; a weak D match, TRBD2 (5 bases). V was clipped by 3 bases and J by 2 bases, with 11 bases between them. In germline, CDR1 is MNHEY, CDR2 SMNVEV (reference sequence). The CDR3 extends over 15 amino acids.

The chain joins TRBV5-1 to TRBJ2-1, with TRBD1 matching over 8 bases. CDR3 length: 13 amino acids. Germline-derived CDR1 and CDR2 are SGHRS and YFSETQ. V lost 7 bases and J lost 3; bases outside the gene matches: 3. CDR3 nucleotide sequence: TGCGCCAGCCTAGGACAGGGCTACAATGAGCAGTTCTTC. Translated: CASLGQGYNEQFF.

In this sample, this clonotype turned up a few times. The chain has TRBV27 and TRBJ2-1, with 7 positions matching TRBD2. There are 13 residues in the CDR3. Losses at the gene ends were 1 base for V and 9 bases for J; bases not matched to a gene: 3. Germline V CDR1 and CDR2: MNHEY, SMNVEV (reference sequence). As DNA, the CDR3 is TGTGCCAGCAGTTTATGGGGGGGTGGTGAGCAGTTCTTC. This codes for CASSLWGGGEQFF.

The genes are TRBV12-3 or TRBV12-4 and TRBJ2-7, with D hard to call. CDR3 length equals 12 residues. The germline V and J ends were trimmed by 8 bases and 2 bases, with 10 bases remaining between them. In DNA, the CDR3 is TGTGCCAGCGGGCACCAACCCTACGAGCAGTACTTC. Translated: CASGHQPYEQYF.

The chain links TRBV9 to TRBJ2-7; 12 bases fit TRBD2. The CDR3 has 17 amino acids. The germline gives CDR1 SGDLS, CDR2 YYNGEE. V shed 3 bases, J shed 0 bases, and the junction held 7 bases outside the gene matches. The CDR3 region is CASSDPLAGGNSYEQYF. Here the CDR3 DNA reads TGTGCCAGCAGCGATCCTCTAGCGGGAGGGAACTCCTACGAGCAGTACTTC. Together with reference TRBV9 and TRBJ2-7, the CDR3 gives the full variable domain: DSGVTQTPKHLITATGQRVTLRCSPRSGDLSVYWYQQSLDQGLQFLIQYYNGEERAKGNILERFSAQQFPDLHSELNLSSLELGDSALYFCASSDPLAGGNSYEQYFGPGTRLTVT.

As regards this clonotype: An end of the junction differs from the germline gene, which may be a read error. The chain uses TRBV27 and TRBJ2-7; 8 nucleotides align to TRBD2. CDR1 MNHEY and CDR2 SMNVEV come from the germline V gene (reference sequence). The CDR3 spans 15 residues. Written as DNA, the CDR3 is TGTGCCAGCCGTTTAGGTCTAGCGGGCCTCTACGAGCAGTACTTC. It is translated as CASRLGLAGLYEQYF.

This clonotype was seen more than once but under ten times. The chain joins TRBV9 to TRBJ1-1, with D tentatively TRBD1 (5 bases). Germline V gives CDR1 SGDLS, CDR2 YYNGEE. V lost 6 bases and J lost 5, with 14 bases in between. CDR3 length: 13 residues. The DNA for the CDR3 is TGTGCCAGCATCTGGGGGGGGTCGACTGAAGCTTTCTTT. As protein: CASIWGGSTEAFF. Using reference TRBV9 and TRBJ1-1 for the parts outside the CDR3, the full variable domain is DSGVTQTPKHLITATGQRVTLRCSPRSGDLSVYWYQQSLDQGLQFLIQYYNGEERAKGNILERFSAQQFPDLHSELNLSSLELGDSALYFCASIWGGSTEAFFGQGTRLTVV.

This clonotype was detected many times. The chain uses TRBV5-1 and TRBJ2-1, with unresolved D. With 3 bases removed from V and 0 bases from J, the gap between germline ends came to 10 bases. Germline V CDR1 and CDR2: SGHRS, YFSETQ. The CDR3 contains 15 residues. CDR3 amino acids: CASSYRSSSYNEQFF. CDR3 DNA sequence: TGCGCCAGCAGCTATCGGTCGAGCTCCTACAATGAGCAGTTCTTC.

The chain has TRBV9 and TRBJ2-7; 8 nucleotides align to TRBD1. The CDR3 sequence is 13 residues long. Germline-derived CDR1 and CDR2 are SGDLS and YYNGEE. The trim removed 3 bases at V and 6 bases at J, leaving 5 bases unmatched. The CDR3 here is CASSAGQVTEQYF. The CDR3 DNA reads TGTGCCAGCAGCGCGGGACAGGTAACCGAGCAGTACTTC. Together with reference TRBV9 and TRBJ2-7, the CDR3 gives the full variable domain: DSGVTQTPKHLITATGQRVTLRCSPRSGDLSVYWYQQSLDQGLQFLIQYYNGEERAKGNILERFSAQQFPDLHSELNLSSLELGDSALYFCASSAGQVTEQYFGPGTRLTVT.

The chain uses TRBV14 and TRBJ2-1; possibly TRBD2 for D (5 bases). The CDR3 totals 16 residues. Germline V gene sequence: CDR1 SGHDN, CDR2 FVKESK. Trimming took off 4 bases at V and 7 bases at J, with 20 bases between the two ends. The CDR3 reads CASSPISWAGYNEQFF. In DNA, the CDR3 is TGTGCCAGCAGCCCCATATCTTGGGCGGGTTATAATGAGCAGTTCTTC.

There are a few counts of this clonotype. The chain has TRBV2 and TRBJ2-1, with D perhaps matching TRBD1 (5 bases). Germline values: CDR1 SNHLY, CDR2 FYNNEI. This CDR3 is 14 amino acids long. Trimming cost V 7 bases and J 7 bases, with 17 bases left between them. The CDR3: CASTRWVSGNEQFF. In nucleotides, the CDR3 is TGTGCCAGCACTCGGTGGGTGTCAGGGAATGAGCAGTTCTTC. The full variable domain, its missing parts supplied by reference TRBV2 and TRBJ2-1, is EPEVTQTPSHQVTQMGQEVILRCVPISNHLYFYWYRQILGQKVEFLVSFYNNEISEKSEIFDDQFSVERPDGSNFTLKIRSTKLEDSAMYFCASTRWVSGNEQFFGPGTRLTVL.

This chain links TRBV28 with TRBJ2-1; D assignment may be TRBD1 or TRBD2 (5 bases each). The germline gives CDR1 MDHEN, CDR2 SYDVKM. The CDR3 covers 16 residues. Trimming left V 5 bases short and J 8 bases short, with 22 bases between. Written as DNA, the CDR3 is TGTGCCAGCAGTCCCCTTGTGGGGGTTTGGGGTGATGAGCAGTTCTTC. Its translation: CASSPLVGVWGDEQFF.

This clonotype was seen a few times. This chain links TRBV27 with TRBJ2-1; D is unclear. The germline CDR1 and CDR2 sequences are MNHEY and SMNVEV (reference sequence). The CDR3 consists of 16 residues. Trimming took off 3 bases at V and 1 base at J, with 13 bases between the two ends. CDR3 amino acids: CASSFWAFESYNEQFF. The CDR3 DNA reads as TGTGCCAGCAGTTTCTGGGCATTCGAATCCTACAATGAGCAGTTCTTC.

This sequence joins TRBV28 and TRBJ2-1, with D perhaps matching TRBD1 (5 bases). Trimming cost V 9 bases and J 8 bases, with 26 bases left between them. Germline assignment: CDR1 MDHEN and CDR2 SYDVKM. The CDR3 loop spans 16 amino acids. The CDR3 region has the DNA TGTGCCAGTCCACCGCATGGACACCGAAGATCGGATGAGCAGTTCTTC. Its translation is CASPPHGHRRSDEQFF.